The 11 T cell receptor beta chains below were found in one sample sequenced in a study of cytotoxic CD8 clonotypes in ibrutinib-treated CLL. Clones were read by immunoSEQ multiplex PCR, and TCRdb kept only the in-frame ones, dropping some. This table holds 50,000 to 65,000 clones, 57% found once. Specimen: PBMCs, collected after 12 months of ibrutinib treatment. Receptor source: a human donor with chronic lymphocytic leukemia.

There are many counts of this clone. The DNA of the CDR3 is TGTGCCAGTAGACTGACCGCCGAGGGAAGGAGGAATTCACCCCTCCACTTT. Translation gives CASRLTAEGRRNSPLHF. The genes are TRBV19 and TRBJ1-6; D call uncertain. CDR1 LNHDA and CDR2 SQIVND come from the germline V gene (reference sequence). Between the trimmed V and J ends, which lost 6 bases and 7 bases, there was a span of 22 bases. The CDR3 extends over 17 amino acids.

V gene TRBV7-2 combines with J gene TRBJ2-5; 7 bases line up with TRBD2. Germline V CDR1 and CDR2: SGHTA, FQGNSA. The CDR3 spans 14 residues. The J segment lost 8 bases and the V segment lost 6 bases, leaving 12 bases of the junction unmatched. The CDR3 spells CASRPGLGVGTQYF. For the CDR3, the DNA is TGTGCCAGCAGGCCTGGACTAGGCGTGGGAACCCAGTACTTC.

In this sample, this clone turned up a few times. The rearrangement uses TRBV4-2 and TRBJ1-2; D gene ambiguous. The V gene lost 7 bases and the J gene lost 6 bases, with 15 bases spanning the gap. Germline assignment: CDR1 LGHNA and CDR2 YNFKEQ. This CDR3 has 13 residues. DNA for the CDR3: TGTGCCAGCAACTATGGGCAGGAGGATGGCTACACCTTC. Residues: CASNYGQEDGYTF.

Here the CDR3 reads CASSGRGYEQYF. The CDR3 nucleotides read TGTGCCAGCTCCGGCAGAGGGTACGAGCAGTACTTC. The chain joins TRBV2 to TRBJ2-7; a possible D gene is TRBD2 (5 bases). The length of the CDR3 is 12 residues. CDR1 and CDR2 from the germline V gene are SNHLY and FYNNEI. V was pared by 8 bases and J by 4 bases, with 12 bases between.

This clone has only a few counts. The rearrangement joins TRBV20-1 to TRBJ2-1, with unresolved D. This CDR3 is built from 11 residues. V dropped 1 base and J dropped 9 bases, with 7 bases sitting between them. Germline V CDR1 and CDR2: DFQATT, SNEGSKA (reference sequence). The CDR3 bases are TGCAGTGCTAGAGCCTCAGGTGAGCAGTTCTTC. Translated, it gives CSARASGEQFF.

The chain is built from TRBV5-4 and TRBJ2-3, with D possibly called TRBD1 or TRBD2 (5 bases each). The CDR3 covers 18 residues. The ends were cut back, 4 bases at V and 0 bases at J, with 21 bases in the middle. The germline V gene has CDR1 SGHNT and CDR2 YYREEE (reference sequence). The CDR3 nucleotides read TGTGCCAGCAGCCGCGACTCAGGGACCGGTCTTAGCACAGATACGCAGTATTTT. Protein sequence: CASSRDSGTGLSTDTQYF.

The genes are TRBV10-2 and TRBJ1-1, with 7 positions matching TRBD1. The CDR3 is 14 residues long. Germline V gene sequence: CDR1 WSHSY, CDR2 SAAADI. With V trimmed by 6 bases and J by 6 bases, 10 bases remained unmatched. CDR3 nucleotide sequence: TGCGCCAGCAGGGCAACAGGGGTGGGTCCTGAAGCTTTCTTT. Its protein product is CASRATGVGPEAFF.

This clone came up once. The chain uses TRBV2 and TRBJ2-7; 7 positions agree with TRBD1. V shed 2 bases and J 3 bases; nucleotides not matched to a gene: 4. The CDR3 extends over 14 amino acids. Germline values: CDR1 SNHLY, CDR2 FYNNEI. In DNA form, the CDR3 reads TGTGCCAGCAGTGAACCCCGGGACAGCTACGAGCAGTACTTC. Amino acids: CASSEPRDSYEQYF.

This clone was seen only a few times. V usage is TRBV7-7 and J usage is TRBJ2-1, with a weak D call TRBD2 (5 bases). The germline V gene encodes CDR1 SSHAT and CDR2 FNYEAQ (reference sequence). Trimming stripped 5 bases from V and 6 bases from J, with 17 bases between. The CDR3 spans 15 residues. The CDR3 nucleotides are TGTGCCAGCAGCCTGAGTGGGTACAGCGGCAATGAGCAGTTCTTC. This gives the protein CASSLSGYSGNEQFF.

V is TRBV5-1 and J is TRBJ1-2, with no clear D. V was clipped by 1 base and J by 6 bases, with 13 bases between them. This CDR3 comprises 14 residues. Looked up from germline, CDR1 is SGHRS and CDR2 is YFSETQ. This CDR3 is CASSLNARSNGYTF. The CDR3 DNA sequence: TGCGCCAGCAGCTTGAATGCCCGATCGAATGGCTACACCTTC.

There are a few counts of this clone. The genes are TRBV28 and TRBJ1-4; the D gene is possibly TRBD1 (5 bases). V was clipped by 4 bases and J by 3 bases, with 9 bases between them. The length of the CDR3 is 14 residues. CDR1 is MDHEN and CDR2 is SYDVKM in the germline V gene. The CDR3 region is CASSSAGPNEKLFF. In nucleotides, the CDR3 is TGTGCCAGCAGTTCTGCAGGGCCTAATGAAAAACTGTTTTTT.